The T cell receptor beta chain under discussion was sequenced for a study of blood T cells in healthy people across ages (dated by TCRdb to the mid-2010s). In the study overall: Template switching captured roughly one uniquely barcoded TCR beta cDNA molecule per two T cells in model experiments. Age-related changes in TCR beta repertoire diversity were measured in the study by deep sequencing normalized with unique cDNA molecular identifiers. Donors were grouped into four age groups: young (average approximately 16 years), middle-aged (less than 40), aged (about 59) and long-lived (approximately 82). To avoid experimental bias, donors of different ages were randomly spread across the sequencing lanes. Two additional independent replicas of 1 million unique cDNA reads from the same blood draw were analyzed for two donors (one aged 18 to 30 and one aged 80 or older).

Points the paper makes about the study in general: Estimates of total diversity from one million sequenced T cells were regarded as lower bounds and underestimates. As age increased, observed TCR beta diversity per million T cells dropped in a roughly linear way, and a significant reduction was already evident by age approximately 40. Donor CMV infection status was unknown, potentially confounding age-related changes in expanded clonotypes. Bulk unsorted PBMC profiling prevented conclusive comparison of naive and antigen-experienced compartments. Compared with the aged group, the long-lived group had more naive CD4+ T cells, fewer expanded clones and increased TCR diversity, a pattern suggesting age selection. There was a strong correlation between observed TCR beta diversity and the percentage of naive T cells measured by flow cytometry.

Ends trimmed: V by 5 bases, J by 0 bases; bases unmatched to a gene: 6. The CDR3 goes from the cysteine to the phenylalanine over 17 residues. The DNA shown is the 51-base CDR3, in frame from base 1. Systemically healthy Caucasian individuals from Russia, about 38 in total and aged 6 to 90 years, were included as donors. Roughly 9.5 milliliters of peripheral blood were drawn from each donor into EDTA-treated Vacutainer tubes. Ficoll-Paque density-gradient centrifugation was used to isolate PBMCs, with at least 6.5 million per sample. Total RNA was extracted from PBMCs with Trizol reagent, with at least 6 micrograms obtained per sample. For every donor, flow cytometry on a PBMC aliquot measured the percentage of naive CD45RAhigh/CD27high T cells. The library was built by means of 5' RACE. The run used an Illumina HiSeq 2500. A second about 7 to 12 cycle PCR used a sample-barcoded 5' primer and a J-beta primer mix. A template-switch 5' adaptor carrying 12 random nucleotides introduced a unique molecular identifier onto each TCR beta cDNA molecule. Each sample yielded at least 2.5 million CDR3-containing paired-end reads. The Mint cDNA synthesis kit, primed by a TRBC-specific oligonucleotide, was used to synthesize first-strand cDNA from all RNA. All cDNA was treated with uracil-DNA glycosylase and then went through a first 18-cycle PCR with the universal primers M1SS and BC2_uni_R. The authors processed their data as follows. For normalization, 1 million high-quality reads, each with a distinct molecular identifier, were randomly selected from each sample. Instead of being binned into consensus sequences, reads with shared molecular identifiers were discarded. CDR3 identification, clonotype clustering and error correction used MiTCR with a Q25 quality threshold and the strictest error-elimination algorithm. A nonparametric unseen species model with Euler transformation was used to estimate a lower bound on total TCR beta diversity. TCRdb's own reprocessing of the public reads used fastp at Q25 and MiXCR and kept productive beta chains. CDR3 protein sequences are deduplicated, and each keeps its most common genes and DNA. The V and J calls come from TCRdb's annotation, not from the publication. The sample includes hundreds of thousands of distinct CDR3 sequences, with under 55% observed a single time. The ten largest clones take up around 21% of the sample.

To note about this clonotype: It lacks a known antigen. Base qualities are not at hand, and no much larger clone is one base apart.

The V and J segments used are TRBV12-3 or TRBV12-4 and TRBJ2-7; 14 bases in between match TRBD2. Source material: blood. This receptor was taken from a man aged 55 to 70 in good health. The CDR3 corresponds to CASSRTSGGFSSYEQYF. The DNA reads TGTGCCAGCAGTCGGACTAGCGGGGGGTTTAGCTCCTACGAGCAGTACTTC.